This T cell receptor beta chain was recorded in a study of CD8 T cells in Susac syndrome. Findings and caveats of the study: As the study acknowledged, the number of individuals in its TCR sequencing and HLA analysis was relatively small.

Sequencing of TCR beta covered CD8+ and CD4+ T cells obtained from blood. TEMRA cells were FACS-enriched, while CD8+ and CD4+ T cells were negatively isolated. A word on this clonotype: Its cognate antigen is unknown.

Per the germline V gene, CDR1 is SQVTM and CDR2 is ANQGSEA. The CDR3 extends over 12 amino acids. The V end was cut by 6 bases, the J end by 5 bases, with 14 bases between. Random hexamers primed reverse transcription of about 0.5 to 1 ug RNA. immunoSEQ multiplex PCR amplified TCR beta CDR3 across 54 Vbeta, 13 Jbeta. MiXCR, applied by TCRdb to the immunoSEQ multiplex PCR reads, yields one record per CDR3 protein. This sample has about 280,000 distinct CDR3 sequences, with approximately 85% found just once. The receptor was derived from a human donor with multiple sclerosis. This chain connects TRBV29-1 to TRBJ2-7; possible D gene TRBD1, 6 bases. Sequenced material: CD8+ T cells from PBMCs. Here the CDR3 reads CSVRQGYDEQYF. CDR3 DNA sequence: TGCAGCGTCCGTCAGGGGTATGACGAGCAGTACTTC.